A selection of T cell receptor beta chains follows, all from one sample in a study of T cell responses to AZD1222 COVID-19 vaccine. The data were produced by immunoSEQ multiplex PCR, yet TCRdb's version contains in-frame clones alone and is incomplete. The table shows about 140,000 clones, with roughly 90% occurring only once. Sequenced material: peripheral blood, taken 28 days after the second AZD1222 dose. Receptor source: an adult who received the AZD1222 COVID-19 vaccine. Both conserved end residues are part of each CDR3. The D gene is left open where the match is weak. Clone size is given for some rows only: seen once, a few or many times, or a class if the clone is expanded.

clone size,V gene,D gene,J gene,CDR3 protein,CDR3 DNA
-,TRBV4-2,-,TRBJ2-5,CASSQEETSETQYF,TGTGCCAGCAGCCAAGAAGAGACGAGCGAGACCCAGTACTTC
-,TRBV25-1,TRBD1,TRBJ1-1,CASGRQGATEAFF,TGTGCCAGCGGACGACAGGGGGCTACTGAAGCTTTCTTT
-,TRBV3-1/TRBV3-2,-,TRBJ2-7,CASSRGGTTYEQYF,TGTGCCAGCAGCCGAGGGGGGACGACCTACGAGCAGTACTTC
-,TRBV5-6,TRBD1,TRBJ1-2,CASSFLQGATYGYTF,TGTGCCAGCAGCTTTCTGCAGGGGGCTACCTATGGCTACACCTTC
-,TRBV12-5,-,TRBJ1-5,CASGGTASNQPQHF,TGTGCTAGTGGGGGCACTGCTAGCAATCAGCCCCAGCATTTT
-,TRBV12-5,-,TRBJ1-1,CASGSGGAGFEAFF,TGTGCTAGTGGTTCCGGGGGCGCCGGTTTTGAAGCTTTCTTT
-,TRBV5-1,-,TRBJ1-1,CASSLVGDTEAFF,TGCGCCAGCAGCTTGGTAGGGGACACTGAAGCTTTCTTT
-,TRBV28,-,TRBJ1-6,CASSSERGGSYNSPLHF,TGTGCCAGCAGCTCAGAGCGGGGGGGCTCCTATAATTCACCCCTCCACTTT
-,TRBV27,-,TRBJ2-5,CASSLSVDQYF,TGTGCCAGCAGTTTATCGGTGGACCAGTACTTC
-,TRBV5-8,-,TRBJ2-7,CASSAPREPLEQYF,TGTGCCAGCAGCGCACCACGGGAACCCCTCGAGCAGTACTTC
-,TRBV9,-,TRBJ1-4,CASSVGLGPDQKLFF,TGTGCCAGCAGCGTAGGACTGGGACCCGACCAAAAACTGTTTTTT
-,TRBV2,-,TRBJ2-7,CASTGNSYEQYF,TGTGCCAGCACAGGCAACTCCTACGAGCAGTACTTC
-,TRBV7-9,TRBD1,TRBJ2-1,CASSPPDRGYNEQFF,TGTGCCAGCAGCCCCCCGGACAGGGGTTACAATGAGCAGTTCTTC
-,TRBV3-1/TRBV3-2,TRBD2,TRBJ2-2,CASSSSGRAPTGELFF,TGTGCCAGCAGCAGTAGCGGGAGGGCCCCCACCGGGGAGCTGTTTTTT
-,TRBV6-5,-,TRBJ1-2,CASSYSSTGLGYTF,TGTGCCAGCAGTTACTCGAGCACAGGCCTGGGCTACACCTTC
-,TRBV6-5,-,TRBJ1-5,CATQWGSKNQPQHF,TGTGCCACCCAATGGGGCAGTAAGAATCAGCCCCAGCATTTT
-,TRBV27,TRBD1,TRBJ1-2,CASSFTSTGGYGYTF,TGTGCCAGCAGTTTTACCTCAACAGGGGGCTATGGCTACACCTTC
-,TRBV5-1,-,TRBJ1-3,CASSDEGGSGNTIYF,TGCGCCAGCAGCGATGAAGGGGGCTCTGGAAACACCATATATTTT
-,TRBV15,-,TRBJ1-5,CATSRDLVGNQPQHF,TGTGCCACCAGCAGAGATCTGGTAGGCAATCAGCCCCAGCATTTT
-,TRBV5-1,-,TRBJ1-1,CASSLIVTGMNTEAFF,TGCGCCAGCAGCTTGATAGTGACGGGTATGAACACTGAAGCTTTCTTT
-,TRBV15,TRBD2,TRBJ2-7,CATSGERGTYEQYF,TGTGCCACCAGCGGAGAGCGGGGGACCTACGAGCAGTACTTC
few,TRBV5-8,-,TRBJ2-6,CASSLGVAGANVLTF,TGTGCCAGCAGCTTGGGTGTAGCTGGGGCCAACGTCCTGACTTTC
-,TRBV11-2,-,TRBJ1-1,CASSLVVLGFEAFF,TGTGCCAGCAGCTTAGTCGTGTTGGGTTTTGAAGCTTTCTTT
-,TRBV5-1,-,TRBJ2-1,CASSLVSGPYNEQFF,TGCGCCAGCAGCTTGGTAAGCGGACCTTACAATGAGCAGTTCTTC
-,TRBV29-1,-,TRBJ2-7,CSVRPRGGISEEQYF,TGCAGCGTTCGCCCCCGAGGGGGGATTTCGGAAGAGCAGTACTTC
few,TRBV9,-,TRBJ1-6,CASSPTQNSPLHF,TGTGCCAGCAGCCCTACCCAAAATTCACCCCTCCACTTT
once,TRBV7-9,-,TRBJ2-2,CASSYRAWSGELFF,TGTGCCAGCAGCTACCGGGCCTGGTCCGGGGAGCTGTTTTTT
-,TRBV29-1,TRBD1,TRBJ2-7,CSGRDRVTYEQYF,TGCAGCGGACGGGACAGGGTCACCTACGAGCAGTACTTC
-,TRBV6-4,-,TRBJ2-3,CASSVDIFTDTQYF,TGTGCCAGCAGTGTCGACATTTTCACAGATACGCAGTATTTT
-,TRBV19,-,TRBJ1-1,CASSINFKRDTGGNTEAFF,TGTGCCAGTAGTATCAATTTTAAACGGGACACCGGAGGCAACACTGAAGCTTTCTTT
-,TRBV7-9,TRBD1,TRBJ1-5,CASSSTGGGNQPQHF,TGTGCCAGCAGCTCTACAGGGGGAGGCAATCAGCCCCAGCATTTT
-,TRBV18,-,TRBJ1-2,CASSPPGTGNYGYTF,TGTGCCAGCTCACCACCGGGAACAGGGAACTATGGCTACACCTTC
-,TRBV19,TRBD1,TRBJ1-5,CASSIDLGQGYSNQPQHF,TGTGCCAGTAGTATAGACTTGGGACAGGGCTATAGCAATCAGCCCCAGCATTTT
-,TRBV7-8,-,TRBJ2-5,CASKLTRAQETQYF,TGTGCCAGTAAGCTTACGCGGGCCCAAGAGACCCAGTACTTC
-,TRBV2,-,TRBJ2-5,CASRPGIAARQYF,TGTGCCAGCAGACCGGGAATAGCGGCCCGCCAGTACTTC
-,TRBV9,-,TRBJ1-1,CASSEHTNTEAFF,TGTGCCAGCAGTGAACACACGAACACTGAAGCTTTCTTT
-,TRBV6-6,-,TRBJ1-5,CASRPQRQGNQPQHF,TGTGCCAGCAGACCACAACGCCAGGGGAATCAGCCCCAGCATTTT
-,TRBV4-1,TRBD2,TRBJ2-3,CASSHIAGAYTDTQYF,TGCGCCAGCAGCCATATAGCGGGGGCCTACACAGATACGCAGTATTTT
-,TRBV5-1,TRBD1,TRBJ1-2,CASSLDAGGEGYTF,TGCGCCAGCAGCTTGGATGCAGGGGGAGAGGGCTACACCTTC